The clone carrying this TCR beta chain was found many times. CDR1 is MNHEY and CDR2 is SVGAGI in the germline V gene. Trimming cost V 0 bases and J 2 bases, with 9 bases left between them. CDR3 size: 15 residues. This sample is part of a study of T-cell memory formation after mild COVID-19. TCRdb ran MiXCR on the 5' RACE reads and lists one entry per CDR3 protein. Of about 250,000 distinct CDR3 sequences listed, over 15% are singletons. The receptor was isolated from a man aged 18 to 29 who had mild COVID-19 (a few samples of this study predate the infection). Cell type and time point are not known. Sequencing was carried out using PBMCs or a T cell subset sorted from them (not recorded which). V and J are TRBV6-5 and TRBJ2-3; tentative D call: TRBD2 (6 bases). CDR3 in DNA: TGTGCCAGCAGTTACTCGGCGGGGCCCACAGATACGCAGTATTTT. Amino acid sequence: CASSYSAGPTDTQYF.